Shown below are 18 T cell receptor beta chains from a single sample sequenced in a study of post-analysis software for immune sequencing data (dated by TCRdb to 2015 to 2017). What the study reported, not specific to this receptor: Significantly higher frequencies in patients than in controls were found for a few TRBV segments, including TRBV5-6, TRBV5-1 and TRBV20-1.

The method was PCR. The sample was run on an Illumina HiSeq 2500. Unique molecular identifiers were incorporated into TCR beta cDNA libraries to reduce PCR and sequencing biases. TCRdb handled the public reads itself, with Q25 trimming in fastp and clone calling in MiXCR, and kept productive beta chains. Here each entry gathers all rows of one CDR3 protein and keeps the most common genes and DNA. This sample lists fewer than 900,000 distinct CDR3 sequences; about 43% were detected once. The biggest ten clones account for roughly 4.9% of the sample. These receptors' targets are unknown. Specimen: blood. These receptors were taken from a girl aged 5-17 years with multiple sclerosis.

The chain recombines TRBV13 with TRBJ2-5; 8 nucleotides match TRBD2. Trimming took 0 bases from V and 2 from J; bases not matched to a gene: 8. CDR1 and CDR2 (germline): PRHDT, FYEKMQ (reference sequence). This CDR3 is 17 amino acids long. The CDR3 reads CASSLGLRTSGQETQYF. DNA for the CDR3: TGTGCCAGCAGCTTAGGACTTCGCACTAGCGGACAAGAGACCCAGTACTTC.

The chain combines TRBV5-1 with TRBJ2-1; perhaps TRBD2 as D (6 bases). Germline V gives CDR1 SGHRS, CDR2 YFSETQ. V gave up 4 bases and J gave up 5 bases, with 13 bases separating them. The CDR3 length is 14 residues. The CDR3 protein is CASSRRAGNNEQFF. For the CDR3, the DNA is TGCGCCAGCAGCAGGAGGGCCGGGAACAATGAGCAGTTCTTC.

This clonotype was counted a few times. The chain combines TRBV10-3 with TRBJ2-4, with D unclear. Germline V lookup: CDR1 ENHRY, CDR2 SYGVKD. The CDR3 covers 15 residues. V lost 0 bases, J lost 5 bases, and 11 bases lay in between. CDR3 in DNA: TGTGCCATCAGTGAGTCGGTACAAACCCAAAACATTCAGTACTTC. Translated: CAISESVQTQNIQYF.

The rearrangement uses TRBV29-1 and TRBJ2-1; D could derive from TRBD1 or TRBD2 (7 bases each). Germline loops: CDR1 SQVTM, CDR2 ANQGSEA. V was pared by 5 bases and J by 7 bases, with 12 bases between. The CDR3 is 12 amino acids. In nucleotides, the CDR3 is TGCAGCGTTAGGGAGGGGGCGAATGAGCAGTTCTTC. Amino acids: CSVREGANEQFF.

The chain carries TRBV24-1 and TRBJ2-3; D is possibly TRBD1 (6 bases). This CDR3 contains 14 residues. Trimming took 9 bases from V and 0 from J, leaving 12 bases between them. Per germline, CDR1 KGHDR and CDR2 SFDVKD. The CDR3 loop reads CATRGQPSTDTQYF. DNA for the CDR3: TGTGCCACCCGCGGACAGCCTAGCACAGATACGCAGTATTTT.

With respect to this clonotype: At one of its ends the junction is not consistent with the germline gene, which may arise from a read error. The chain joins TRBV28 to TRBJ2-7; D remains ambiguous. CDR1 is MDHEN, CDR2 SYDVKM, per germline. CDR3 length equals 11 residues. CDR3 loop: CASSTVYGQYF. In nucleotides, the CDR3 is TGTGCCAGCAGCACTGTCTACGGGCAGTACTTC.

The J gene is TRBJ2-7, the V gene TRBV12-3 or TRBV12-4; D is undetermined. This CDR3 region has 13 residues. V lost 1 base and J lost 5, with 9 bases in between. CDR3: CASSLVTAHEQYF. DNA for the CDR3: TGTGCCAGCAGTTTAGTAACAGCGCACGAGCAGTACTTC.

This clonotype was recorded a few times. The chain is built from TRBV29-1 and TRBJ1-2, with D maybe TRBD1 (6 bases). CDR3 length: 14 residues. The V and J ends lost 6 bases and 7 bases respectively, with 21 bases between them. The germline CDR1 and CDR2 sequences are SQVTM and ANQGSEA. The CDR3 loop is CSVRDWTAAVGYTF. The CDR3 DNA sequence: TGCAGCGTCCGGGATTGGACAGCGGCTGTTGGCTACACCTTC.

The chain carries TRBV12-3 or TRBV12-4 and TRBJ2-7, with D tentatively TRBD2 (5 bases). This CDR3 is built from 12 residues. V lost 6 bases, J lost 4 bases, and 10 bases lay in between. CDR3 residues: CASRSGFYEQYF. Written as DNA, the CDR3 is TGTGCCAGCAGATCGGGGTTTTACGAGCAGTACTTC.

About this clonotype itself: At one of its ends the junction is not consistent with the germline gene, which may arise from a read error. The chain carries TRBV7-2 and TRBJ2-4, with a possible D match to TRBD2 (5 bases). The CDR3 spans 14 residues. Germline assignment: CDR1 SGHTA and CDR2 FQGNSA. The CDR3 here is CVSSATSLKNIQYF. The CDR3 bases are TGTGTCAGCAGCGCCACTAGTCTCAAAAACATTCAGTACTTC.

Concerning this clonotype: An end of the junction does not agree with germline; a read error may underlie this. The CDR3 loop reads CAIGESPSQYF. CDR3 DNA: TGTGCCATCGGTGAGTCGCCATCCCAGTACTTC. This chain connects TRBV10-3 to TRBJ2-5; no clear D gene. CDR1 ENHRY and CDR2 SYGVKD come from the germline V gene. The CDR3 spans 11 residues.

V and J are TRBV5-4 and TRBJ2-7, with 9 bases that match TRBD1. Losses at the gene ends were 3 bases for V and 3 bases for J; bases not matched to a gene: 7. The germline V gene encodes CDR1 SGHNT and CDR2 YYREEE (reference sequence). The CDR3 has 15 residues. CDR3 nucleotide sequence: TGTGCCAGCAGCTCCGGGACAGGGAGAGTCTACGAGCAGTACTTC. This encodes CASSSGTGRVYEQYF.

This clonotype was recorded once. The rearrangement links TRBV12-3 or TRBV12-4 to TRBJ1-2, with TRBD1 as a possible D gene (5 bases). Trimming left V 3 bases short and J 8 bases short, with 16 bases between. This CDR3 comprises 14 residues. The CDR3 DNA reads TGTGCCAGCAGTTTCGGGACCCTAAGGAAGGGCTACACCTTC. Translating gives CASSFGTLRKGYTF.

The chain employs TRBV3-1 and TRBJ2-7, with D possibly TRBD1 on 6 matching bases. Trimming shortened V by 2 bases and J by 5 bases, and 19 bases separated the two germline ends. The CDR3 loop spans 16 amino acids. Germline CDR1 reads LGHDT; CDR2 reads YNNKEL (reference sequence). CDR3 DNA sequence: TGTGCCAGCAGCCAATCGACAGGTCAGAGAATCGACGAGCAGTACTTC. Translating gives CASSQSTGQRIDEQYF.

The chain has TRBV6-5 and TRBJ1-2, with a possible D match to TRBD1 (5 bases). Trimming pared 0 bases from V and 4 bases from J, leaving 12 bases between. The length of the CDR3 is 15 residues. Germline assignment: CDR1 MNHEY and CDR2 SVGAGI. CDR3 region: CASSYSFGTRYGYTF. The CDR3 bases are TGTGCCAGCAGTTACTCGTTCGGGACCCGCTATGGCTACACCTTC.

The CDR3 protein is CASSLVLRGQDEQFF. The CDR3 DNA reads TGTGCCAGCAGCTTAGTGTTGAGGGGGCAGGATGAGCAGTTCTTC. The V and J genes are TRBV7-2 and TRBJ2-1; 7 bases are a match to TRBD1. The CDR3 runs to 15 residues. J was trimmed by 8 bases and V by 1 base; bases with no gene match: 8. Germline-derived CDR1 and CDR2 are SGHTA and FQGNSA.

The V and J genes are TRBV27 and TRBJ2-1; 11 bases are a match to TRBD2. CDR1 MNHEY and CDR2 SMNVEV come from the germline V gene (reference sequence). With 5 bases clipped from V and 8 bases from J, the junction kept 8 bases outside the gene matches. This CDR3 region has 15 residues. The CDR3 nucleotides read TGTGCCAGCAGTGCGGGACTAGCGGCCCGCGATGAGCAGTTCTTC. It is translated as CASSAGLAARDEQFF.

The V gene is TRBV7-3, the J gene TRBJ2-5, with 11 bases lining up with TRBD2. Germline loops: CDR1 SGHTA, CDR2 FQGTGA. The CDR3 totals 15 residues. V gave up 0 bases and J gave up 7 bases; unmatched junction bases: 4. CDR3 bases: TGTGCCAGCAGCTTAACAAGTCTAGCGGGGGGGACCCAGTACTTC. This translates into CASSLTSLAGGTQYF.